The 21 T cell receptor beta chains in this list originate from one sample, sequenced in a study of response to subunit inactivated influenza vaccine. TCRdb processed the RT-PCR reads anew with MiXCR; each CDR3 protein has one entry. The sample has approximately 310,000 distinct CDR3 sequences, 21% seen once; the top ten hold around 9.6%. The specimen was PBMCs from blood, collected approximately 20 months after vaccination. The receptors were gathered from a man between 45 and 75 years old who received an inactivated influenza vaccine.

The chain links TRBV7-2 to TRBJ2-5, with D possibly TRBD2 on 6 matching bases. Germline V CDR1 and CDR2: SGHTA, FQGNSA. V gave up 6 bases and J gave up 2 bases, with 10 bases separating them. CDR3 length: 13 amino acids. CDR3 DNA sequence: TGTGCCAGCAGGGCGGGACTTCAAGAGACCCAGTACTTC. Protein: CASRAGLQETQYF. The complete variable domain, with remaining parts taken from reference TRBV7-2 and TRBJ2-5, reads GAGVSQSPSNKVTEKGKDVELRCDPISGHTALYWYRQSLGQGLEFLIYFQGNSAPDKSGLPSDRFSAERTGGSVSTLTIQRTQQEDSAVYLCASRAGLQETQYFGPGTRLLVL.

This clonotype was seen only a few times. The J gene is TRBJ1-6, the V gene TRBV18, with D hard to call. In germline, CDR1 is KGHSH, CDR2 LQKENI. Trimming shortened V by 6 bases and J by 0 bases, and 3 bases separated the two germline ends. The CDR3 has 13 residues. CDR3 sequence: CASSPSYNSPLHF. Here the CDR3 DNA reads TGTGCCAGCTCGCCCTCCTATAATTCACCCCTCCACTTT.

Only a few counts were recorded for this clonotype. The gene calls are TRBV6-2 or TRBV6-3 and TRBJ2-7; 10 bases fit TRBD2. CDR1 is MNHEY and CDR2 is SVGEGT in the germline V gene. The CDR3 extends over 17 amino acids. The V segment lost 6 bases and the J segment 3 bases; nucleotides outside the gene matches: 14. Here the CDR3 DNA reads TGTGCCAGCAGAACCAGGACTAGCGGAGGGGTTAACTACGAGCAGTACTTC. Encoded protein: CASRTRTSGGVNYEQYF.

The chain links TRBV27 to TRBJ2-2; D possibly corresponds to TRBD1 (6 bases). Germline V CDR1 and CDR2: MNHEY, SMNVEV (reference sequence). The V gene lost 3 bases and the J gene lost 6 bases, with 14 bases spanning the gap. This CDR3 contains 15 residues. This chain's CDR3 is CASSFAQQGAGELFF. CDR3 nucleotide sequence: TGTGCCAGCAGTTTCGCCCAACAGGGTGCCGGGGAGCTGTTTTTT.

This clonotype was detected only a few times. J is TRBJ2-7 and V is TRBV4-2; 11 bases fit TRBD2. V dropped 4 bases and J dropped 3; count of bases not matched to a gene: 5. Germline V gene sequence: CDR1 LGHNA, CDR2 YNFKEQ. CDR3 length equals 15 residues. CDR3 residues: CASSLETSGIYEQYF. DNA for the CDR3: TGTGCCAGCAGCCTGGAGACTAGCGGGATCTACGAGCAGTACTTC.

The chain carries TRBV29-1 and TRBJ1-1; 8 positions agree with TRBD1. Germline V gene sequence: CDR1 SQVTM, CDR2 ANQGSEA. CDR3 length: 14 residues. V gave up 6 bases and J gave up 5 bases; unmatched junction bases: 11. In DNA form, the CDR3 reads TGCAGCGTGAAACAGGGGGGTACGGAAACTGAAGCTTTCTTT. Translation: CSVKQGGTETEAFF.

This clonotype was picked up a small number of times. The chain employs TRBV5-4 and TRBJ1-2; D perhaps matches TRBD1 (5 bases). There are 14 residues in the CDR3. Germline V gene data show CDR1 as SGHNT and CDR2 as YYREEE (reference sequence). Trimming took 4 bases from V and 4 from J, leaving 14 bases between them. This CDR3 is CASSPGDGGYGYTF. The CDR3 nucleotides are TGTGCCAGCAGCCCGGGGGACGGAGGCTATGGCTACACCTTC.

This clonotype came up a few times. V usage is TRBV7-2 and J usage is TRBJ2-3, with 10 bases aligning to TRBD2. CDR1 and CDR2 (germline): SGHTA, FQGNSA. This CDR3 is built from 16 residues. Germline trimming cut 3 bases from V and 1 base from J; bases unmatched to any gene: 4. CDR3 DNA: TGTGCCAGCAGCTTGAACCTAGCGGGGGGCACAGATACGCAGTATTTT. Translated, it gives CASSLNLAGGTDTQYF. Full variable domain (missing parts from reference TRBV7-2 and TRBJ2-3): GAGVSQSPSNKVTEKGKDVELRCDPISGHTALYWYRQSLGQGLEFLIYFQGNSAPDKSGLPSDRFSAERTGGSVSTLTIQRTQQEDSAVYLCASSLNLAGGTDTQYFGPGTRLTVL.

The CDR3 sequence: CASSFDYRTDTQYF. DNA for the CDR3: TGTGCCAGCAGCTTCGATTATCGCACAGATACGCAGTATTTT. This chain uses TRBV13 with TRBJ2-3; D unresolved. CDR3 length: 14 residues. Germline CDR1 reads PRHDT; CDR2 reads FYEKMQ (reference sequence). Trimming removed 3 bases from V and 1 base from J, with 8 bases in between.

This clonotype was detected ten times or more. The chain recombines TRBV7-2 with TRBJ1-2; D is undetermined. The V gene lost 5 bases and the J gene lost 0 bases, with 7 bases spanning the gap. This CDR3 spans 13 amino acids. Germline-derived CDR1 and CDR2 are SGHTA and FQGNSA. The CDR3 DNA sequence: TGTGCCAGCAGCCCTTCAGCTAACTATGGCTACACCTTC. Protein product: CASSPSANYGYTF.

The sample holds many counts of this clonotype. The chain couples TRBV5-1 to TRBJ2-3; D unresolved. The CDR3 totals 13 residues. V was pared by 0 bases and J by 5 bases, with 7 bases between. Germline V gives CDR1 SGHRS, CDR2 YFSETQ. As DNA, the CDR3 is TGCGCCAGCAGCTTGGTTTCCGGAGATACGCAGTATTTT. It codes for CASSLVSGDTQYF. The entire variable domain, with the rest obtained from reference TRBV5-1 and TRBJ2-3, is as follows: KAGVTQTPRYLIKTRGQQVTLSCSPISGHRSVSWYQQTPGQGLQFLFEYFSETQRNKGNFPGRFSGRQFSNSRSEMNVSTLELGDSALYLCASSLVSGDTQYFGPGTRLTVL.

DNA of the CDR3: TGCGCCAGCAGCCACACAGCCGCCAAACAGGGGAAGAACACTGAAGCTTTCTTT. It is translated as CASSHTAAKQGKNTEAFF. V and J are TRBV4-1 and TRBJ1-1; 7 nucleotides align to TRBD1. V trimming: 3 bases; J trimming: 1 base; junction bases outside the gene matches: 14. Germline lookup yields CDR1 MGHRA and CDR2 YSYEKL. This CDR3 has 18 amino acids.

Concerning this clonotype itself: It may be a read error: a sequence one base away is much more abundant. The chain recombines TRBV7-2 with TRBJ2-7, with 7 bases lining up with TRBD1. The CDR3 length is 12 residues. V lost 5 bases and J lost 4; bases outside the gene matches: 2. CDR1 SGHTA and CDR2 FQGNSA come from the germline V gene. CDR3 nucleotide sequence: TGTGCCAGCAGCATACAGGGGTACGAGCAGTACTTC. Residues: CASSIQGYEQYF.

This clonotype was recorded a few times. The rearrangement uses TRBV27 and TRBJ1-1; 7 bases fit TRBD1. This CDR3 is 13 amino acids long. The ends lost 5 bases at V and 10 bases at J; junction bases unmatched: 10. Germline loops: CDR1 MNHEY, CDR2 SMNVEV (reference sequence). The CDR3 nucleotides are TGTGCCAGCAGTCCACAGGGGTTGGTTGGAGCTTTCTTT. Protein sequence: CASSPQGLVGAFF.

The chain recombines TRBV4-1 with TRBJ2-7; 7 bases fit TRBD1. Per the germline V gene, CDR1 is MGHRA and CDR2 is YSYEKL. The CDR3 is made up of 16 amino acids. Trimming removed 6 bases from V and 1 base from J; junction bases left unmatched: 12. The CDR3 bases are TGCGCCAGCAGTCTTGACCCGGGACAGATGTCCTACGAGCAGTACTTC. Translating gives CASSLDPGQMSYEQYF.

The chain carries TRBV27 and TRBJ2-7; 9 bases align to TRBD2. In germline, CDR1 is MNHEY, CDR2 SMNVEV (reference sequence). The length of the CDR3 is 18 residues. J was trimmed by 2 bases and V by 2 bases; bases with no gene match: 13. The CDR3 region is CASSLLYRATSGAYEQYF. The CDR3, as DNA: TGTGCCAGCAGTTTACTCTATCGAGCGACTAGCGGAGCCTACGAGCAGTACTTC.

This chain links TRBV10-3 with TRBJ2-7; no clear D gene. CDR3 size: 12 residues. The germline CDR1 and CDR2 sequences are ENHRY and SYGVKD. V shed 3 bases and J shed 0 bases, with 3 bases lying between them. The CDR3 region is CAISDHSYEQYF. Here the CDR3 DNA reads TGTGCCATCAGTGATCACTCCTACGAGCAGTACTTC.

This sequence joins TRBV7-9 and TRBJ2-5; D remains ambiguous. The CDR3 sequence is 11 residues long. Germline V gene lookup returns CDR1 SEHNR and CDR2 FQNEAQ (reference sequence). The CDR3 DNA follows: TGTGCACTGGGGTACCAAGAGACCCAGTACTTC. This gives the protein CALGYQETQYF.

V gene TRBV12-3 or TRBV12-4 combines with J gene TRBJ2-7, with no clear D. CDR3 size: 13 residues. V lost 4 bases, J lost 2 bases, and 9 bases lay in between. The DNA for the CDR3 is TGTGCCAGCAGTTATAAGGTTACCTACGAGCAGTACTTC. It yields the protein CASSYKVTYEQYF.

This clonotype was observed a handful of times. The gene calls are TRBV18 and TRBJ1-1; D is unclear. V was cut by 1 base and J by 0 bases, with 15 bases left in between. The length of the CDR3 is 17 residues. The germline V gene encodes CDR1 KGHSH and CDR2 LQKENI. The chain's CDR3 is CASSPQGLPAVNTEAFF. The DNA of the CDR3 is TGTGCCAGCTCACCACAGGGCCTACCAGCCGTGAACACTGAAGCTTTCTTT.

The CDR3 region is CASSIADSYEQYF. The CDR3 DNA follows: TGTGCCAGCTCCATAGCGGACTCCTACGAGCAGTACTTC. V usage is TRBV18 and J usage is TRBJ2-7, with a weak D call TRBD2 (6 bases). The CDR3 has 13 amino acids. In germline, CDR1 is KGHSH, CDR2 LQKENI. The V and J ends lost 6 bases and 0 bases respectively, with 9 bases between them.